The 18 T cell receptor beta chains listed next were all sequenced from one sample in a study of STAT3 mutations in large granular lymphocyte leukemia. These receptors have no identified antigens. Here immunoSEQ multiplex PCR was the method, and the copy in TCRdb shows in-frame clones only, minus some. The sample carries roughly 13,000 clones, about 88% recorded once. Overall study results and limits: Every T-LGLL patient had at least one immunodominant TCRbeta clonotype.

The material sequenced was peripheral blood mononuclear cells. These receptor sequences come from a man in his forties or fifties with T-cell large granular lymphocyte leukemia. Some clones in this sample may be carry-over from other donors' samples.

V usage is TRBV19 and J usage is TRBJ2-2, with 11 bases lining up with TRBD1. Trimming removed 7 bases from V and 5 bases from J; junction bases left unmatched: 12. Germline V CDR1 and CDR2: LNHDA, SQIVND (reference sequence). There are 17 residues in the CDR3. The CDR3 bases are TGTGCCAGTACCCACTCCCCGGGGACAGGGGGGACCGGGGAGCTGTTTTTT. Translating gives CASTHSPGTGGTGELFF.

V and J are TRBV9 and TRBJ1-1, with D tentatively TRBD1 (5 bases). The CDR3 contains 13 residues. With 2 bases removed from V and 3 bases from J, the gap between germline ends came to 8 bases. The germline V gene has CDR1 SGDLS and CDR2 YYNGEE. CDR3 sequence (DNA): TGTGCCAGCAGCGTCGGAGGGGACACTGAAGCTTTCTTT. This translates into CASSVGGDTEAFF.

The chain couples TRBV23-1 to TRBJ2-7, with a possible D match to TRBD1 (6 bases). TRBV23-1 is recorded as an ORF, its role being uncertain. The CDR3 has 17 residues. V was shortened by 3 bases and J by 2 bases, with 20 bases between the two germline ends. In DNA, the CDR3 is TGCGCCAGCAGTCACCCCTCAGGGGCTTTTGGGCCCTACGAGCAGTACTTC. This translates into CASSHPSGAFGPYEQYF.

In this sample, this clone turned up a few times. The chain joins TRBV9 to TRBJ2-7, with 7 bases matching TRBD1. V lost 3 bases to trimming and J lost 0 bases; unmatched junction nucleotides: 6. Germline CDR1 reads SGDLS; CDR2 reads YYNGEE. The CDR3 runs 15 residues. The CDR3 sequence: CASSATGHSSYEQYF. CDR3 nucleotides: TGTGCCAGCAGCGCGACAGGGCATAGCTCCTACGAGCAGTACTTC.

V gene TRBV5-4 combines with J gene TRBJ1-2, with D hard to call. This CDR3 has 13 residues. Trimming left V 0 bases short and J 2 bases short, with 5 bases between. CDR1 and CDR2 (germline): SGHNT, YYREEE (reference sequence). The CDR3 is CASSLAQNYGYTF. The DNA of the CDR3 is TGTGCCAGCAGCTTGGCTCAGAACTATGGCTACACCTTC.

This clone was seen only once. The chain couples TRBV14 to TRBJ1-3; TRBD1 agrees at 8 bases. The ends lost 4 bases at V and 3 bases at J; junction bases unmatched: 8. The CDR3 spans 16 residues. Germline V CDR1 and CDR2: SGHDN, FVKESK. The CDR3 coding sequence is TGTGCCAGCAGCCGACGGCCGGGACAGGTTGGAAACACCATATATTTT. It is translated as CASSRRPGQVGNTIYF.

The rearrangement links TRBV7-9 to TRBJ2-7; 12 bases are a match to TRBD2. V was pared by 4 bases and J by 1 base, with 2 bases of the junction left unmatched. The germline V gene has CDR1 SEHNR and CDR2 FQNEAQ (reference sequence). The CDR3 is made up of 15 amino acids. The CDR3 sequence is CASSSTSGRSYEQYF. The CDR3 DNA reads as TGTGCCAGCAGCTCAACTAGCGGGAGGTCCTACGAGCAGTACTTC.

The V and J genes are TRBV27 and TRBJ1-6; 7 nucleotides match TRBD1. The germline CDR1 and CDR2 sequences are MNHEY and SMNVEV (reference sequence). Trimming at V came to 5 bases and at J to 4 bases, leaving 5 bases not matched to a gene. CDR3 length: 15 residues. For the CDR3, the DNA is TGTGCCAGCAGTGGAAGACAGGGATATAATTCACCCCTCCACTTT. The encoded protein is CASSGRQGYNSPLHF.

The chain recombines TRBV2 with TRBJ2-5; D possibly corresponds to TRBD1 (6 bases). Deletions cut 3 bases from V and 2 bases from J, with 19 bases between. Germline CDR1 reads SNHLY; CDR2 reads FYNNEI. This CDR3 has 17 residues. The CDR3 loop reads CASSEIRGAGEQETQYF. The DNA of the CDR3 is TGTGCCAGCAGTGAGATTAGGGGTGCAGGGGAGCAAGAGACCCAGTACTTC.

The V gene is TRBV5-1, the J gene TRBJ1-2; D ambiguous. The CDR3 runs to 12 residues. V lost 4 bases to trimming and J lost 1 base, with 5 bases between them. Germline assignment: CDR1 SGHRS and CDR2 YFSETQ. For the CDR3, the DNA is TGCGCCAGCAGCCGCGGTAACTATGGCTACACCTTC. Protein sequence: CASSRGNYGYTF.

J is TRBJ2-7 and V is TRBV16; D may correspond to TRBD1 or TRBD2 (5 bases each). The CDR3 is 14 residues long. In germline, CDR1 is KGHSY, CDR2 FQNENV. V was trimmed by 0 bases and J by 2 bases, leaving 8 bases between them. CDR3 nucleotides: TGTGCCAGCAGCCAATCGAGAGGGGCCTACGAGCAGTACTTC. Its translation is CASSQSRGAYEQYF.

The V gene is TRBV27, the J gene TRBJ1-2; 8 nucleotides agree with TRBD1. There are 13 residues in the CDR3. Germline V lookup: CDR1 MNHEY, CDR2 SMNVEV (reference sequence). V dropped 6 bases and J dropped 8; count of bases not matched to a gene: 8. The CDR3 DNA follows: TGTGCCAGCAGCTTTCAGGGGGCGCGGGGCTACACCTTC. Protein sequence: CASSFQGARGYTF.

This chain joins TRBV20-1 and TRBJ1-2; D uncertain. V was pared by 5 bases and J by 2 bases, with 6 bases between. This CDR3 region has 11 residues. Per the germline V gene, CDR1 is DFQATT and CDR2 is SNEGSKA (reference sequence). The CDR3 DNA follows: TGCAGTGCTTCCGAGAACTATGGCTACACCTTC. Translating gives CSASENYGYTF.

CDR3 sequence (DNA): TGTGCCTGGATCCAACGAAGCGAGGGCCCTTTCGAGCAGTACTTC. This encodes CAWIQRSEGPFEQYF. The gene calls are TRBV30 and TRBJ2-7; D perhaps matches TRBD2 (5 bases). CDR3 length: 15 amino acids. V was pared by 4 bases and J by 6 bases, with 22 bases between. Germline assignment: CDR1 GTSNPN and CDR2 SVGIG (reference sequence).

This clone appeared once. The rearrangement links TRBV5-6 to TRBJ2-1; D may correspond to TRBD1 or TRBD2 (6 bases each). The CDR3 has 13 amino acids. The germline V gene encodes CDR1 SGHDT and CDR2 YYEEEE. V was clipped by 7 bases and J by 7 bases, with 15 bases between them. In DNA form, the CDR3 reads TGTGCCAGCGGGTCGGGGGCCTCAAATGAGCAGTTCTTC. Protein: CASGSGASNEQFF.

The rearrangement joins TRBV2 to TRBJ1-1, with unresolved D. The ends were cut back, 7 bases at V and 1 base at J, with 4 bases in the middle. The germline V gene encodes CDR1 SNHLY and CDR2 FYNNEI. The CDR3 sequence is 11 residues long. This CDR3 is CASKWNTEAFF. The CDR3 nucleotides are TGTGCCAGCAAGTGGAACACTGAAGCTTTCTTT.

J is TRBJ2-7 and V is TRBV4-3, with D perhaps matching TRBD1 or TRBD2 (6 bases each). The CDR3 has 17 amino acids. V was trimmed by 4 bases and J by 3 bases, leaving 22 bases between them. From germline, CDR1 is LGHNA and CDR2 YSLEER. CDR3 in DNA: TGCGCCAGCAGCCGAGACAGCGTTGGCAGGGGAGGCTACGAGCAGTACTTC. Protein product: CASSRDSVGRGGYEQYF.

The rearrangement links TRBV5-8 to TRBJ2-5; D ambiguous. The V and J ends lost 2 bases and 4 bases respectively, with 9 bases between them. The germline gives CDR1 SGHTS, CDR2 YDEGEE. CDR3 length: 13 amino acids. The CDR3: CASSFGFIETQYF. In DNA, the CDR3 is TGTGCCAGCAGCTTCGGTTTCATAGAGACCCAGTACTTC. The whole variable domain, remainder taken from reference TRBV5-8 and TRBJ2-5, is EAGVTQSPTHLIKTRGQQATLRCSPISGHTSVYWYQQALGLGLQFLLWYDEGEERNRGNFPPRFSGRQFPNYSSELNVNALELEDSALYLCASSFGFIETQYFGPGTRLLVL.